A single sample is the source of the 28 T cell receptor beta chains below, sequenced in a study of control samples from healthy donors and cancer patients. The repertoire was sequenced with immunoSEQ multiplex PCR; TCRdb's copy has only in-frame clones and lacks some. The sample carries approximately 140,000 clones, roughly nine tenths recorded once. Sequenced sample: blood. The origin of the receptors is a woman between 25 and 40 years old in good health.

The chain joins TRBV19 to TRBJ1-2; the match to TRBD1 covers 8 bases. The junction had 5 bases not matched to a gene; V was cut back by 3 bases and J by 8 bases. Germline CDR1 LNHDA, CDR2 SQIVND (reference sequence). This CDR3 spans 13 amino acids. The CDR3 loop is CASSMDRDFGYTF. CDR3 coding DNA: TGTGCCAGTAGTATGGACAGGGATTTCGGCTACACCTTC.

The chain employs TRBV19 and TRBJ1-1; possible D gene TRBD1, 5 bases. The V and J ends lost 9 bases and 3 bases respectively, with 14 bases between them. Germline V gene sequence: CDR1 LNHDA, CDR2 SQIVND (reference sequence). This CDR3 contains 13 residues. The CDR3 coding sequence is TGTGCCAGCGGTCCAGGGAGGCACACTGAAGCTTTCTTT. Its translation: CASGPGRHTEAFF.

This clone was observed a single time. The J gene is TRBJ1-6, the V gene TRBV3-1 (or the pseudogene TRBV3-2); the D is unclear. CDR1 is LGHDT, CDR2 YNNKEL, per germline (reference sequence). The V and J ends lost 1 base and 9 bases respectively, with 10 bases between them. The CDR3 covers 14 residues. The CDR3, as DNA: TGTGCCAGCAGCCAAGTAATCAGTGGTTCACCCCTCCACTTT. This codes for CASSQVISGSPLHF.

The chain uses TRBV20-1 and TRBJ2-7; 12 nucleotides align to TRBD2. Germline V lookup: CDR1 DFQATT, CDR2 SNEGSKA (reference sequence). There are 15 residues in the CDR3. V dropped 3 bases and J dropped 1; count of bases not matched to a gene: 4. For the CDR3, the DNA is TGCAGTGCTAGTGGGACTAGCGGGTTATCCTACGAGCAGTACTTC. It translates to CSASGTSGLSYEQYF.

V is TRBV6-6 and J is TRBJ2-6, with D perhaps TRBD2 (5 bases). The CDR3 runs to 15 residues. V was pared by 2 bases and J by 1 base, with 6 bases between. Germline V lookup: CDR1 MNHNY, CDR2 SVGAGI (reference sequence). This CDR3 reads CASSYEGSGANVLTF. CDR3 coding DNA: TGTGCCAGCAGTTACGAGGGTTCTGGGGCCAACGTCCTGACTTTC.

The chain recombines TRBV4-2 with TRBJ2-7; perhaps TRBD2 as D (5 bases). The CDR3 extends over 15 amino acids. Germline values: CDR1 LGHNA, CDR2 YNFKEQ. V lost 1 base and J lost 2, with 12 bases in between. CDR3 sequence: CASSQASASPYEQYF. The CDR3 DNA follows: TGTGCCAGCAGCCAAGCATCGGCTAGCCCCTACGAGCAGTACTTC.

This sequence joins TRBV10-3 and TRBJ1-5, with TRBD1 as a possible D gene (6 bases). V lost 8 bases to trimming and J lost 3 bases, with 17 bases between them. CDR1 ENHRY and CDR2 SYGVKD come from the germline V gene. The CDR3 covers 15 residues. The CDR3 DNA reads TGTGCCATCCGACAGGACGCTTTACCCAATCAGCCCCAGCATTTT. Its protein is CAIRQDALPNQPQHF.

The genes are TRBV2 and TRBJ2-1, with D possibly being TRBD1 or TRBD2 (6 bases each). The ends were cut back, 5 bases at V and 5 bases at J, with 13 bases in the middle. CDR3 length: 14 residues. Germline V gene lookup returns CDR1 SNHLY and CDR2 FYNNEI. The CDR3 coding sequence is TGTGCCAGCAGTCTACTAAGGGGGGACAATGAGCAGTTCTTC. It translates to CASSLLRGDNEQFF.

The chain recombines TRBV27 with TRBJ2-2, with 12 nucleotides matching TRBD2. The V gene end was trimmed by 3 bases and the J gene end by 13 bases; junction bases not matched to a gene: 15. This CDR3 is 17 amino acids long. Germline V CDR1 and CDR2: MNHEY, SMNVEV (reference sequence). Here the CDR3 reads CASSLRTSGNFNQWLFF. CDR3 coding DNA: TGTGCCAGCAGTTTGAGGACTAGCGGGAATTTCAATCAATGGCTGTTTTTT.

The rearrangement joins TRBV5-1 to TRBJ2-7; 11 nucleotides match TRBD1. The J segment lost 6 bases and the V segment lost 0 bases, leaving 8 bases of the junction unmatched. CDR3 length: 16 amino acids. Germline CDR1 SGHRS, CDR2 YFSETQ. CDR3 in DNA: TGCGCCAGCAGCTTGGCCATAGGACAGGGGGCAGTCGAGCAGTACTTC. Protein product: CASSLAIGQGAVEQYF.

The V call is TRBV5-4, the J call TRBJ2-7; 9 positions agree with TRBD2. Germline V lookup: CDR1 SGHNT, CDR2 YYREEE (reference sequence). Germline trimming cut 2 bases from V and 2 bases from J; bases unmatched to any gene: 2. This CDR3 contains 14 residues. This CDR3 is CASSLAGGTYEQYF. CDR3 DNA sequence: TGTGCCAGCAGCTTAGCGGGAGGCACCTACGAGCAGTACTTC.

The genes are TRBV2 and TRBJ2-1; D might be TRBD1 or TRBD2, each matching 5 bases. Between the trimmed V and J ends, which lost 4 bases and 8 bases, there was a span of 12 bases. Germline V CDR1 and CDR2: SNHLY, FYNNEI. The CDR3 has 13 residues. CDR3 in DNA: TGTGCCAGCAGTGCAATCAGGGAGCATGAGCAGTTCTTC. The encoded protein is CASSAIREHEQFF.

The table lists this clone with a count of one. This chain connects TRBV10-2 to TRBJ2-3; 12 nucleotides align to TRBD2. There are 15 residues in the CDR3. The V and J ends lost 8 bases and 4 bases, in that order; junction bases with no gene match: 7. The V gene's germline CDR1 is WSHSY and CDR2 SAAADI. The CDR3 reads CASRLAGERADTQYF. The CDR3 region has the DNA TGCGCCAGCCGACTAGCGGGAGAACGCGCAGATACGCAGTATTTT.

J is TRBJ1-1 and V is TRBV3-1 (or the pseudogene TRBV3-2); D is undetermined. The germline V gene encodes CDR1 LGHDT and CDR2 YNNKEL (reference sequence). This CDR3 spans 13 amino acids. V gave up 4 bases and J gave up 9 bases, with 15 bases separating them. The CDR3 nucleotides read TGTGCCAGCAGCCCTGGGTTCCGGGCCCAAGCTTTCTTT. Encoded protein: CASSPGFRAQAFF.

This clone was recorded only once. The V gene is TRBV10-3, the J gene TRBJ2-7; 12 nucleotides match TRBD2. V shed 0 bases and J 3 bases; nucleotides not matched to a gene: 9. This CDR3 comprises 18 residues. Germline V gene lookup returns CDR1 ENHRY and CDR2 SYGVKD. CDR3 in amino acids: CAISESTSGREHFYEQYF. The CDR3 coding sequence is TGTGCCATCAGTGAGTCGACTAGCGGGAGAGAGCATTTCTACGAGCAGTACTTC.

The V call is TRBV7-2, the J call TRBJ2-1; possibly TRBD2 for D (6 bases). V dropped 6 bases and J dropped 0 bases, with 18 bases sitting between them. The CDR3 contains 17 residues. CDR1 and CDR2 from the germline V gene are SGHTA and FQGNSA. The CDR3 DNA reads TGTGCCAGCAGTCTTACCGGGACTCTAACCTCCTACAATGAGCAGTTCTTC. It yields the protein CASSLTGTLTSYNEQFF.

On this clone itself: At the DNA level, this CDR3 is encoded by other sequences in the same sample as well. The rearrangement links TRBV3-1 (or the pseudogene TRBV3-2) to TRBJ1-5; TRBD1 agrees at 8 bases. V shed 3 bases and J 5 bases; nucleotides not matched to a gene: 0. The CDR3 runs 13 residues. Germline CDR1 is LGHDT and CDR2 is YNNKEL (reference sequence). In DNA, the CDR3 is TGTGCCAGCAGCCAGGACAGGGATCAGCCCCAGCATTTT. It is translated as CASSQDRDQPQHF.

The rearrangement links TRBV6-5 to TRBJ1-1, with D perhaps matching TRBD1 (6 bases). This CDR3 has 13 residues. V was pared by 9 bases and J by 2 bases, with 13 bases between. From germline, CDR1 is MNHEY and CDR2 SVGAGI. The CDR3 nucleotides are TGTGCCAGTGAGAAACAGGGAAACACTGAAGCTTTCTTT. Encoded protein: CASEKQGNTEAFF.

The CDR3 spells CASSVVEGTAFF. As DNA, the CDR3 is TGTGCCAGCAGCGTAGTGGAGGGGACAGCTTTCTTT. The genes are TRBV9 and TRBJ1-1; the D gene is possibly TRBD1 (5 bases). Germline CDR1 is SGDLS and CDR2 is YYNGEE. The CDR3 extends over 12 amino acids. V lost 0 bases, J lost 10 bases, and 10 bases lay in between.

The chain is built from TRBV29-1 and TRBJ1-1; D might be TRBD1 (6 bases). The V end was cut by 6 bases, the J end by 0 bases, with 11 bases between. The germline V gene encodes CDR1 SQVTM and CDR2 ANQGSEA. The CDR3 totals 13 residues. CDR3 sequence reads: CSVRDKVNTEAFF. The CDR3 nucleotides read TGCAGCGTCCGGGACAAAGTGAACACTGAAGCTTTCTTT.

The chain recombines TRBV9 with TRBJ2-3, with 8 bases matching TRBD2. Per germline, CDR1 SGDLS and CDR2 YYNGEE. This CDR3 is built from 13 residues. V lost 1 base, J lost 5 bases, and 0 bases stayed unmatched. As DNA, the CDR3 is TGTGCCAGCAGCGTACTAGCGGGAGATACGCAGTATTTT. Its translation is CASSVLAGDTQYF. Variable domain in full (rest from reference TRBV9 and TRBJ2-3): DSGVTQTPKHLITATGQRVTLRCSPRSGDLSVYWYQQSLDQGLQFLIQYYNGEERAKGNILERFSAQQFPDLHSELNLSSLELGDSALYFCASSVLAGDTQYFGPGTRLTVL.

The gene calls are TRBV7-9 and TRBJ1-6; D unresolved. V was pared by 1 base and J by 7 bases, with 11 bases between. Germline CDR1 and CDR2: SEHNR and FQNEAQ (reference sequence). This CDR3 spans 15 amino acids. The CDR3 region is CASSLGPQPNSPLHF. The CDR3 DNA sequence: TGTGCCAGCAGCTTAGGGCCCCAGCCCAATTCACCCCTCCACTTT. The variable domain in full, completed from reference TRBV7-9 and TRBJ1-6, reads DTGVSQNPRHKITKRGQNVTFRCDPISEHNRLYWYRQTLGQGPEFLTYFQNEAQLEKSRLLSDRFSAERPKGSFSTLEIQRTEQGDSAMYLCASSLGPQPNSPLHFGNGTRLTVT.

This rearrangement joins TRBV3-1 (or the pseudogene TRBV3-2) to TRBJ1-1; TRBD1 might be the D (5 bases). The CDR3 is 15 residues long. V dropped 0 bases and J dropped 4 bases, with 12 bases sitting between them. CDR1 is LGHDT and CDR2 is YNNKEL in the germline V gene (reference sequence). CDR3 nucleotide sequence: TGTGCCAGCAGCCAAGAGGCAGGGATCGGCACTGAAGCTTTCTTT. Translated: CASSQEAGIGTEAFF.

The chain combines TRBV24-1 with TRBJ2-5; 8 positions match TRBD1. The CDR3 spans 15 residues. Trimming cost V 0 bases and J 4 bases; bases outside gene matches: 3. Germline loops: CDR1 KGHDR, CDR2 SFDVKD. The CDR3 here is CATSDLDRGGETQYF. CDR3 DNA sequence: TGTGCCACCAGTGATTTGGACAGGGGAGGAGAGACCCAGTACTTC.

The CDR3 here is CASSLGGAGGTDTQYF. CDR3 DNA sequence: TGTGCCAGCAGCTTAGGGGGGGCGGGAGGCACAGATACGCAGTATTTT. V gene TRBV11-2 combines with J gene TRBJ2-3, with a weak D call TRBD2 (7 bases). From germline, CDR1 is SGHAT and CDR2 FQNNGV. CDR3 length: 16 amino acids. V lost 1 base to trimming and J lost 1 base, with 12 bases between them.

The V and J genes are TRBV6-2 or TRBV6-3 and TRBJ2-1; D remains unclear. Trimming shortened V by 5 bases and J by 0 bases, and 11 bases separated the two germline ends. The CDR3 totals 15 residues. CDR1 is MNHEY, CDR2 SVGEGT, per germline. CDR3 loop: CASSRLQLSYNEQFF. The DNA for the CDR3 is TGTGCCAGCAGTCGACTCCAACTCTCCTACAATGAGCAGTTCTTC.

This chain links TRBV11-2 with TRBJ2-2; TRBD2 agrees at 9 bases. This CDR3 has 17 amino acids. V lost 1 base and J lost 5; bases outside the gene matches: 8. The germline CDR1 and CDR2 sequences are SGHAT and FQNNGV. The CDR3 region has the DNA TGTGCCAGCAGCTTAGTATTCCGGACTAGCGTTACCGGGGAGCTGTTTTTT. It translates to CASSLVFRTSVTGELFF.

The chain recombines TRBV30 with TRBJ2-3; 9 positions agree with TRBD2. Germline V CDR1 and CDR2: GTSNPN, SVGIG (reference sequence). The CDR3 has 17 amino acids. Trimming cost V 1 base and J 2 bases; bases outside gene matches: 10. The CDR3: CAWSANTGTSSTDTQYF. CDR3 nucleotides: TGTGCCTGGAGTGCGAACACCGGGACTAGCTCCACAGATACGCAGTATTTT.